This TCR beta chain is drawn from a study of identical twins. A single record per CDR3 protein comes from TCRdb applying MiXCR to the 5' RACE reads. The sample has nearly 250,000 distinct CDR3 sequences; roughly 7% are singletons. As to this clonotype: Antigen specificity is unknown.

This CDR3 is 15 amino acids long. In germline, CDR1 is DFQATT, CDR2 SNEGSKA (reference sequence). V trimming: 6 bases; J trimming: 2 bases; junction bases outside the gene matches: 12. Findings of the study overall: Models predicted too little out-of-frame TCR alpha sharing in monozygotic twins.

These same records also appear under a second study, on yellow fever vaccine responses in identical twins.

This clonotype originated in a woman under 30 in good health. Specimen: memory (CD45RO+) T cells sorted from blood. This chain uses TRBV20-1 with TRBJ2-7; 8 positions match TRBD1. CDR3 protein: CSAPNPGQVTYEQYF. CDR3 in DNA: TGCAGTGCCCCCAATCCGGGACAGGTAACCTACGAGCAGTACTTC.